This T cell receptor (beta chain) was found in a study of blood T cells in healthy people across ages. Trimming took off 4 bases at V and 9 bases at J, with 17 bases between the two ends. The CDR3 spans 14 residues. Germline assignment: CDR1 SGDLS and CDR2 YYNGEE. Sample-barcoded 5' priming and a J-beta primer mix drove a second PCR of roughly 6 to 12 cycles. TCRdb re-derived calls from the 5' RACE reads in MiXCR, one entry per CDR3 protein. The sample consists of about 1.7 million distinct CDR3 sequences, roughly 27% of them appearing once. The chain joins TRBV9 to TRBJ2-1, with D perhaps assigned TRBD1 or TRBD2 (6 bases each). This receptor was identified in a woman under 40 in good health. The sample taken for sequencing was blood. The CDR3 DNA follows: TGTGCCAGCAGCCCGAGGCGGGAAGGGGGTGAGCAGTTCTTC. This codes for CASSPRREGGEQFF.